This T cell receptor (beta chain) is drawn from a study of T-cell reconstitution after alpha-beta-depleted transplantation in children. Using unique molecular identifiers, the investigators prepared the TCRbeta library. One entry per CDR3 protein results from TCRdb running MiXCR on the PCR reads. The sample includes 440,000 or so distinct CDR3 sequences, approximately 10% of them seen just once. This clonotype was seen a handful of times. Germline assignment: CDR1 MGHRA and CDR2 YSYEKL. The CDR3 covers 14 residues. Deletions cut 1 base from V and 4 bases from J, with 9 bases between. The receptor comes from a human donor who donated a stem cell graft to a child with acute myeloid leukemia. This specimen was PBMCs from the stem cell graft donor, taken from the stem cell graft. This chain links TRBV4-1 with TRBJ2-3; D gene uncertain. DNA for the CDR3: TGCGCCAGCAGCCAAGTTAGCCCGCCAGATACGCAGTATTTT. Protein product: CASSQVSPPDTQYF.